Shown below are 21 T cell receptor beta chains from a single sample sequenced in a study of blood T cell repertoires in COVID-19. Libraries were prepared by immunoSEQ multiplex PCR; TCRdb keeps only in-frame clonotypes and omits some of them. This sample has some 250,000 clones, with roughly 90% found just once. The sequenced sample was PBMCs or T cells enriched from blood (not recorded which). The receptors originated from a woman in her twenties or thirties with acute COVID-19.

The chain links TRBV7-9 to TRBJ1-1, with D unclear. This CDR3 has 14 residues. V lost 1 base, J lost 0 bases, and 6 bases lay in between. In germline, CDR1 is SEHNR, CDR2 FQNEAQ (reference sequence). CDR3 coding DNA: TGTGCCAGCAGCTTAGTGGCGGTGAACACTGAAGCTTTCTTT. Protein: CASSLVAVNTEAFF.

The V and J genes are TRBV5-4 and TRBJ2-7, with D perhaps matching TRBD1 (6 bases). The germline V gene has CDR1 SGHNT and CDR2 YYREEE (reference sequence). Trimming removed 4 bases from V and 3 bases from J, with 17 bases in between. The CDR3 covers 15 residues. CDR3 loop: CASSPDLNRDYEQYF. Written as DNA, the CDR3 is TGTGCCAGCAGCCCAGATTTGAACAGGGACTACGAGCAGTACTTC.

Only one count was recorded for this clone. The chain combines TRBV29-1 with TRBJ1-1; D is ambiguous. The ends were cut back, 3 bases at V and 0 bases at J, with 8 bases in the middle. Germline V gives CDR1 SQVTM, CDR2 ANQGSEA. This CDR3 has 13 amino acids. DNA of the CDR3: TGCAGCGTTGAGGAGGGATTGAACACTGAAGCTTTCTTT. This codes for CSVEEGLNTEAFF. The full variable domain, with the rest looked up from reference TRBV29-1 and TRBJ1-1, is SAVISQKPSRDICQRGTSLTIQCQVDSQVTMMFWYRQQPGQSLTLIATANQGSEATYESGFVIDKFPISRPNLTFSTLTVSNMSPEDSSIYLCSVEEGLNTEAFFGQGTRLTVV.

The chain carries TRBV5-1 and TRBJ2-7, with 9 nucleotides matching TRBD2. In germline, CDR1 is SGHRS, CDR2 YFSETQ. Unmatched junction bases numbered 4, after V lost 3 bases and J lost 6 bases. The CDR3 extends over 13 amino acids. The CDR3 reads CASSSQLAGEQYF. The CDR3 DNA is TGCGCCAGCAGCTCCCAACTAGCGGGCGAGCAGTACTTC.

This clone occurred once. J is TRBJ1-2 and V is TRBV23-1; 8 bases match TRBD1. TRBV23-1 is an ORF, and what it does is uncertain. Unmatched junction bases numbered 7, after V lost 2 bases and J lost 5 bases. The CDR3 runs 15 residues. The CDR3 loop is CASSQPNRGKYGYTF. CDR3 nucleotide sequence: TGCGCCAGCAGTCAACCGAACAGGGGGAAGTATGGCTACACCTTC.

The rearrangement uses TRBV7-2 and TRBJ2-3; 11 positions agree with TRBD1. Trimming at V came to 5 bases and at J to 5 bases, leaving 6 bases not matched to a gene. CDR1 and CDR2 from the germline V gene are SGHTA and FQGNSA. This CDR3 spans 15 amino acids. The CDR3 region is CASSQDRGQVDTQYF. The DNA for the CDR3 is TGTGCCAGCAGCCAGGACAGGGGGCAGGTAGATACGCAGTATTTT.

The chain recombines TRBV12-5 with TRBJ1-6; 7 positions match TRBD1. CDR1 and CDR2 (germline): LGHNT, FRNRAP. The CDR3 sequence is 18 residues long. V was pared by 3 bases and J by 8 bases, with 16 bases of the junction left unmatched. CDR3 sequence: CASGLSPTGPRLYSPLHF. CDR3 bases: TGTGCTAGTGGTTTATCTCCGACAGGGCCGAGGCTATATTCACCCCTCCACTTT.

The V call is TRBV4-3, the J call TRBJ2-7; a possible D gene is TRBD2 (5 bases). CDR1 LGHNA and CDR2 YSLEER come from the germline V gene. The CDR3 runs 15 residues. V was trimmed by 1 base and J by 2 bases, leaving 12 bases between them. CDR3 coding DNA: TGCGCCAGCAGCCAAGTCGTCGGGGAAGCCTACGAGCAGTACTTC. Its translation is CASSQVVGEAYEQYF.

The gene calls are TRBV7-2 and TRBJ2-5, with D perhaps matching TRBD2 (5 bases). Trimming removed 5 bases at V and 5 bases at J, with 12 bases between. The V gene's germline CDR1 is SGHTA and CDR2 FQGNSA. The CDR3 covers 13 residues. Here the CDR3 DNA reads TGTGCCAGCAGCCCGGGGTTAAGGGAGACCCAGTACTTC. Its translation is CASSPGLRETQYF.

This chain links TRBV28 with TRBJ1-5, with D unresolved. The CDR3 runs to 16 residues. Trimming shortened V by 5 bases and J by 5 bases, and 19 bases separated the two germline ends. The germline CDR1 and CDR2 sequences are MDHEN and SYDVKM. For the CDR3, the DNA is TGTGCCAGCAGTCCACCCAGGATCGGTTGGGATCAGCCCCAGCATTTT. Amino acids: CASSPPRIGWDQPQHF. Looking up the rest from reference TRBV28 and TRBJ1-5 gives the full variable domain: DVKVTQSSRYLVKRTGEKVFLECVQDMDHENMFWYRQDPGLGLRLIYFSYDVKMKEKGDIPEGYSVSREKKERFSLILESASTNQTSMYLCASSPPRIGWDQPQHFGDGTRLSIL.

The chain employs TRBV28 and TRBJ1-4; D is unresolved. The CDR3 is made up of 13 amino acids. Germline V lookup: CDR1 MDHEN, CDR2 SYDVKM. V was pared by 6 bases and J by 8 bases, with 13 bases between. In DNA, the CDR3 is TGTGCCAGCAGGGGCTATCGGAGGGAAAAACTGTTTTTT. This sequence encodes CASRGYRREKLFF.

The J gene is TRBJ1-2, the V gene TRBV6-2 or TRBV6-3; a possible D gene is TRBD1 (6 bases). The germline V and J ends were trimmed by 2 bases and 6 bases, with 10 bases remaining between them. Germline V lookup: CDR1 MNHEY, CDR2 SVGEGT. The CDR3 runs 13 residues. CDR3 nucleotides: TGTGCCAGCAGTTACGTCAGGGGAGATGGCTACACCTTC. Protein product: CASSYVRGDGYTF.

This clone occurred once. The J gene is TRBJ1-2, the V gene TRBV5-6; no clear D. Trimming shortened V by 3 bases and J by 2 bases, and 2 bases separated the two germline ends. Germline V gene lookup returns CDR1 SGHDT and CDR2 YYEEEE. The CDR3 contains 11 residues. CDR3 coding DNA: TGTGCCAGCAGCTCGAACTATGGCTACACCTTC. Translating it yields CASSSNYGYTF.

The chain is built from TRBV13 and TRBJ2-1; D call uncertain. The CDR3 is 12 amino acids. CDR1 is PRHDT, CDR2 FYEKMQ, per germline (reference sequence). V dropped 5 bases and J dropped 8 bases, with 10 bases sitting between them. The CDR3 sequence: CASSPRVDEQFF. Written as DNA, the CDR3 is TGTGCCAGCAGCCCCCGAGTGGATGAGCAGTTCTTC.

CDR3 in DNA: TGTGCCAGCAGCTTAGCGAGCACTGAAGCTTTCTTT. Encoded protein: CASSLASTEAFF. V and J are TRBV7-9 and TRBJ1-1, with D uncertain. Per germline, CDR1 SEHNR and CDR2 FQNEAQ (reference sequence). This CDR3 spans 12 amino acids. V lost 0 bases and J lost 4, with 3 bases in between.

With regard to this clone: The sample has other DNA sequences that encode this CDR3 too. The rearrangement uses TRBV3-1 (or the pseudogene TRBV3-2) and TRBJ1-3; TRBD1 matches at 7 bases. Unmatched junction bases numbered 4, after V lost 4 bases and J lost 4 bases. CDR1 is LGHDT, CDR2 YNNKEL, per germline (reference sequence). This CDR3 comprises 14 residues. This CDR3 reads CASSLGTAGNTIYF. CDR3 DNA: TGTGCCAGCAGCCTGGGGACAGCGGGAAACACCATATATTTT.

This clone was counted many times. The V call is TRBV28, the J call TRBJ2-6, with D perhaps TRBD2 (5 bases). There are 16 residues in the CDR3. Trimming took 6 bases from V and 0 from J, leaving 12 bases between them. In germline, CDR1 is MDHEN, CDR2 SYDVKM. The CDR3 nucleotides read TGTGCCAGCAGCCGGGATGGGATCTCTGGGGCCAACGTCCTGACTTTC. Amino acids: CASSRDGISGANVLTF.

Here the CDR3 reads CASSLGTGGQPQHF. In nucleotides, the CDR3 is TGTGCCAGCAGTCTTGGGACAGGGGGTCAGCCCCAGCATTTT. This chain uses TRBV27 with TRBJ1-5; 11 bases align to TRBD1. Trimming at V came to 5 bases and at J to 6 bases, leaving 3 bases not matched to a gene. This CDR3 spans 14 amino acids. CDR1 and CDR2 from the germline V gene are MNHEY and SMNVEV (reference sequence).

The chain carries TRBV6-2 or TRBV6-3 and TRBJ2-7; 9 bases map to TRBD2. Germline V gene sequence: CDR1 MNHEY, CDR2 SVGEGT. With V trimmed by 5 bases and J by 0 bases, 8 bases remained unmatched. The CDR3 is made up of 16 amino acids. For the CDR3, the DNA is TGTGCCAGCAGTGGAGGACTAGCGCCCTCCTCCTACGAGCAGTACTTC. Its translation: CASSGGLAPSSYEQYF.

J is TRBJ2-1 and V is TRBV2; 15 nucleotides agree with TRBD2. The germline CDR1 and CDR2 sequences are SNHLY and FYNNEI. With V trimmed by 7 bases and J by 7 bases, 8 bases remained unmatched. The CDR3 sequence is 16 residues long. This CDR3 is CASNGLAGGPRNEQFF. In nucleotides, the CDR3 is TGTGCCAGCAATGGACTAGCGGGGGGGCCGAGGAATGAGCAGTTCTTC.

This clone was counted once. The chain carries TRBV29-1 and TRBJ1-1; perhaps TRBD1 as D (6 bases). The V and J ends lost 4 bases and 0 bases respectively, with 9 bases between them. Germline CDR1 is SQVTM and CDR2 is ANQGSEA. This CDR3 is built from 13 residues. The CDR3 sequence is CSVGSGVNTEAFF. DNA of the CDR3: TGCAGCGTTGGGTCAGGGGTGAACACTGAAGCTTTCTTT. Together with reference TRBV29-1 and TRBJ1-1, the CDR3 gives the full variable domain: SAVISQKPSRDICQRGTSLTIQCQVDSQVTMMFWYRQQPGQSLTLIATANQGSEATYESGFVIDKFPISRPNLTFSTLTVSNMSPEDSSIYLCSVGSGVNTEAFFGQGTRLTVV.